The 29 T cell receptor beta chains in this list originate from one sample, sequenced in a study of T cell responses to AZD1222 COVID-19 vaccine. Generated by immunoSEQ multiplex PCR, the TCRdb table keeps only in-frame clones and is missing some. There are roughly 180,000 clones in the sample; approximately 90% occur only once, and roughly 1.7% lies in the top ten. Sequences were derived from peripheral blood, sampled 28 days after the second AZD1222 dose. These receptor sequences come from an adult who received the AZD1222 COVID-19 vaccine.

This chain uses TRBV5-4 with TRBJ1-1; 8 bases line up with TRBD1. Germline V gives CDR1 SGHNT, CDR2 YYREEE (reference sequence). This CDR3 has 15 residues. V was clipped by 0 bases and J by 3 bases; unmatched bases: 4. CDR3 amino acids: CASSLGQGIDTEAFF. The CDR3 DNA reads TGTGCCAGCAGCTTGGGACAGGGGATTGACACTGAAGCTTTCTTT.

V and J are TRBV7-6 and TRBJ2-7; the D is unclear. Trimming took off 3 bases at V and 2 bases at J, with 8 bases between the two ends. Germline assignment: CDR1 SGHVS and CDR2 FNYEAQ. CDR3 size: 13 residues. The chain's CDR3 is CASSLSGPYEQYF. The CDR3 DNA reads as TGTGCCAGCAGCTTGTCAGGACCCTACGAGCAGTACTTC. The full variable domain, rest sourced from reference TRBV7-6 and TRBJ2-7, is GAGVSQSPRYKVTKRGQDVALRCDPISGHVSLYWYRQALGQGPEFLTYFNYEAQQDKSGLPNDRFSAERPEGSISTLTIQRTEQRDSAMYRCASSLSGPYEQYFGPGTRLTVT.

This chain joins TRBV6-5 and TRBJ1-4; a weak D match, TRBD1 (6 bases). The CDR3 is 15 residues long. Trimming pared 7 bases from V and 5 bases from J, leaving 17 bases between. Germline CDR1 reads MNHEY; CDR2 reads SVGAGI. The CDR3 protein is CASKPLRDTNEKLFF. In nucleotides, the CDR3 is TGTGCCAGCAAGCCCCTCCGGGACACCAATGAAAAACTGTTTTTT.

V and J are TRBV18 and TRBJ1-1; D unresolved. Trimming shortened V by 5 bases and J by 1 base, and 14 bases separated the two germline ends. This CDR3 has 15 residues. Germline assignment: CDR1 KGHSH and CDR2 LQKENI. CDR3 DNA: TGTGCCAGCTCATCCTGGGCCTTGAAGAACACTGAAGCTTTCTTT. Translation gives CASSSWALKNTEAFF. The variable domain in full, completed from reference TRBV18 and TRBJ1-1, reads NAGVMQNPRHLVRRRGQEARLRCSPMKGHSHVYWYRQLPEEGLKFMVYLQKENIIDESGMPKERFSAEFPKEGPSILRIQQVVRGDSAAYFCASSSWALKNTEAFFGQGTRLTVV.

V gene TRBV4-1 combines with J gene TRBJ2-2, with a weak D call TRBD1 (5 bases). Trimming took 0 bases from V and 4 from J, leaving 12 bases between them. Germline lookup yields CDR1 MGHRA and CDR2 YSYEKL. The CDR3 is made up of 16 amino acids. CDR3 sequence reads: CASSQDRGRPTGELFF. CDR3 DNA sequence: TGCGCCAGCAGCCAAGATAGGGGCAGGCCCACCGGGGAGCTGTTTTTT.

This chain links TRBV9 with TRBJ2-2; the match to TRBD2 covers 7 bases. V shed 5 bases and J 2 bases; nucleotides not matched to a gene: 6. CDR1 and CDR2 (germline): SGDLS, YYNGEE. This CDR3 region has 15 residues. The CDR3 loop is CASSETGLNTGELFF. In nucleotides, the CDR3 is TGTGCCAGCAGTGAAACGGGACTAAACACCGGGGAGCTGTTTTTT.

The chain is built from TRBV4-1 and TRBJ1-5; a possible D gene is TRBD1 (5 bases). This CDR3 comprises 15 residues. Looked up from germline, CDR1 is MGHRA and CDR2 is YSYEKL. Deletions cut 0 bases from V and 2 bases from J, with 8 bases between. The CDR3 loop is CASSQDQGGNQPQHF. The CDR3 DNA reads TGCGCCAGCAGCCAAGATCAAGGGGGCAATCAGCCCCAGCATTTT.

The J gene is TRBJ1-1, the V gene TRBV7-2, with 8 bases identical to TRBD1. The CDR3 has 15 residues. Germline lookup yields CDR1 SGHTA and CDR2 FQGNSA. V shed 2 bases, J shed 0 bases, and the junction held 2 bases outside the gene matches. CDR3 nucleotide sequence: TGTGCCAGCAGCTTACAGGGGGCCCTGAACACTGAAGCTTTCTTT. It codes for CASSLQGALNTEAFF. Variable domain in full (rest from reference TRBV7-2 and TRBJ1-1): GAGVSQSPSNKVTEKGKDVELRCDPISGHTALYWYRQSLGQGLEFLIYFQGNSAPDKSGLPSDRFSAERTGGSVSTLTIQRTQQEDSAVYLCASSLQGALNTEAFFGQGTRLTVV.

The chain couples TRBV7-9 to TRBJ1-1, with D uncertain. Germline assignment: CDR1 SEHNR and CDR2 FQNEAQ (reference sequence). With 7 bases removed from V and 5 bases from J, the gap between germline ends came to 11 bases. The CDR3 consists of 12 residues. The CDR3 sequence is CASTLERTEAFF. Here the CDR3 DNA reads TGTGCCAGCACCCTAGAAAGGACTGAAGCTTTCTTT.

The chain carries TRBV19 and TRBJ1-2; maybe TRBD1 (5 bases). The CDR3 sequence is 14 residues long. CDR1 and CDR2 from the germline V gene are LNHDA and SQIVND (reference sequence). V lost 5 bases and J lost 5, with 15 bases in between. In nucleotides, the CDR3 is TGTGCCAGTAGTGATCCCAGGGCCACTTATGGCTACACCTTC. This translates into CASSDPRATYGYTF. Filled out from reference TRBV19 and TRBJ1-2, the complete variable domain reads DGGITQSPKYLFRKEGQNVTLSCEQNLNHDAMYWYRQDPGQGLRLIYYSQIVNDFQKGDIAEGYSVSREKKESFPLTVTSAQKNPTAFYLCASSDPRATYGYTFGSGTRLTVV.

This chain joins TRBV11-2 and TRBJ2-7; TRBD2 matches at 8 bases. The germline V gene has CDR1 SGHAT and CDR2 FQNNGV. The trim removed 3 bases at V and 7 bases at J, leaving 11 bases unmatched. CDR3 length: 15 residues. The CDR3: CASSFQAGARGEQYF. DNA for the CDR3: TGTGCCAGCAGCTTCCAAGCGGGAGCACGGGGGGAGCAGTACTTC.

CDR3 nucleotides: TGTGCCAGCAGTGAAGCCGGGACTAGCGGCTACAATGAGCAGTTCTTC. Protein sequence: CASSEAGTSGYNEQFF. The chain is built from TRBV2 and TRBJ2-1; 11 bases line up with TRBD2. The CDR3 runs to 16 residues. Germline V gives CDR1 SNHLY, CDR2 FYNNEI. Trimming cost V 0 bases and J 3 bases; bases outside gene matches: 1.

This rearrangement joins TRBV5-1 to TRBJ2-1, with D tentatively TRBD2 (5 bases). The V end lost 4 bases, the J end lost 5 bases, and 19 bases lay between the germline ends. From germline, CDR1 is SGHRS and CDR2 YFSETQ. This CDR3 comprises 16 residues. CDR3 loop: CASSPTVAPGDNEQFF. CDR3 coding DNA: TGCGCCAGCAGCCCTACCGTAGCCCCCGGGGACAATGAGCAGTTCTTC.

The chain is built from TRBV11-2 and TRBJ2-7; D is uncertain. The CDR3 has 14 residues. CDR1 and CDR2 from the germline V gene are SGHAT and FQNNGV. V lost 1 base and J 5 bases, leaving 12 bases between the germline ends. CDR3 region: CASSLGASVHEQYF. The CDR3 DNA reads TGTGCCAGCAGCTTAGGTGCGTCAGTTCACGAGCAGTACTTC. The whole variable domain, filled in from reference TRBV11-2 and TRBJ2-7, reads EAGVAQSPRYKIIEKRQSVAFWCNPISGHATLYWYQQILGQGPKLLIQFQNNGVVDDSQLPKDRFSAERLKGVDSTLKIQPAKLEDSAVYLCASSLGASVHEQYFGPGTRLTVT.

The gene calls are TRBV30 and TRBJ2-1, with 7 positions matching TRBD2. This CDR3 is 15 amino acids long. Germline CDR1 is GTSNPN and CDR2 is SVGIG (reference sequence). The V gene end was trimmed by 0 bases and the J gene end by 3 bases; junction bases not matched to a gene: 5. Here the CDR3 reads CAWSVWGGIYNEQFF. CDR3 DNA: TGTGCCTGGAGTGTTTGGGGAGGGATCTACAATGAGCAGTTCTTC.

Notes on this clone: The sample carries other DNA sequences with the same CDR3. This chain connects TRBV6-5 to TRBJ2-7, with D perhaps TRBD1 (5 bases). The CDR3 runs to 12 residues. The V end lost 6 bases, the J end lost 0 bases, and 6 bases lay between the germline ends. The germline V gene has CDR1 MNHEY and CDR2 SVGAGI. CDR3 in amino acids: CASRGVSYEQYF. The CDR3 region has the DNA TGTGCCAGCAGAGGGGTCTCCTACGAGCAGTACTTC.

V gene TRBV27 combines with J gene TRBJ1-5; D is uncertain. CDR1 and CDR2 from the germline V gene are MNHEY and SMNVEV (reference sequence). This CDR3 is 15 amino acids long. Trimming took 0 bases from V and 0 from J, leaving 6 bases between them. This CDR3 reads CASSLSWGSNQPQHF. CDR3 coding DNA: TGTGCCAGCAGTTTATCGTGGGGTAGCAATCAGCCCCAGCATTTT.

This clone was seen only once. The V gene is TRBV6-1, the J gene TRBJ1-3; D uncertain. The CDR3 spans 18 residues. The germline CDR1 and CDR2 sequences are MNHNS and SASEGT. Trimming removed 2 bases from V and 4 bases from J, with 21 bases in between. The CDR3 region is CASSEFVSTARQGNTIYF. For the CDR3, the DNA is TGTGCCAGCAGTGAATTCGTAAGCACAGCCCGGCAGGGAAACACCATATATTTT.

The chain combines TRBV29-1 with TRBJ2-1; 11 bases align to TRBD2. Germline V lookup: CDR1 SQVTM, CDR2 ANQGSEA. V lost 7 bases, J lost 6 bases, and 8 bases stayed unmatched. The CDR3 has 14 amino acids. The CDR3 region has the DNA TGCAGCGCAGTCGGACTAGCGGGCCCCAATGAGCAGTTCTTC. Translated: CSAVGLAGPNEQFF.

CDR3 bases: TGCGCCAGCAGCTTACAGGGTATTGCAACTAATGAAAAACTGTTTTTT. Protein sequence: CASSLQGIATNEKLFF. The chain is built from TRBV5-1 and TRBJ1-4; D is perhaps TRBD1 (6 bases). Per germline, CDR1 SGHRS and CDR2 YFSETQ. Trimming took 2 bases from V and 0 from J, leaving 11 bases between them. The CDR3 covers 16 residues.

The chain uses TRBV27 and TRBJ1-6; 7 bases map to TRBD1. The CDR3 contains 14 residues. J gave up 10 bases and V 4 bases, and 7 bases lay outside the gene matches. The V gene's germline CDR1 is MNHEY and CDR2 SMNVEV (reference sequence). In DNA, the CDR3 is TGTGCCAGCAGTTGGTACAGGGGCAGCTCACCCCTCCACTTT. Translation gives CASSWYRGSSPLHF.

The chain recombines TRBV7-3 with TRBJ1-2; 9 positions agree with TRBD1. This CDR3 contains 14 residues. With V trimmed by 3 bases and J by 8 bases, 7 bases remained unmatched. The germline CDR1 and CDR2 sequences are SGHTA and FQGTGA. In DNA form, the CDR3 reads TGTGCCAGCAGCTTGACAGGGGGTGAGGACGGCTACACCTTC. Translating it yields CASSLTGGEDGYTF.

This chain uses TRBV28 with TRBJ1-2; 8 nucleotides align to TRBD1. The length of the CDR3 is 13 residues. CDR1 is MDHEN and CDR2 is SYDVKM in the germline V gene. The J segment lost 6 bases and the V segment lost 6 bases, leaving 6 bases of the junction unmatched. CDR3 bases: TGTGCCAGCAGCATCGGACAGGGAAATGGCTACACCTTC. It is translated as CASSIGQGNGYTF.

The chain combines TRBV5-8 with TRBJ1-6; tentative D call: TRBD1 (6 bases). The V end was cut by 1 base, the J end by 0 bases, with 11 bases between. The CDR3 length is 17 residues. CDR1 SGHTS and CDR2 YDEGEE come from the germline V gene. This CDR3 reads CASSLNTGSSYNSPLHF. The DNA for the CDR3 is TGTGCCAGCAGCTTGAATACAGGGAGCTCCTATAATTCACCCCTCCACTTT.

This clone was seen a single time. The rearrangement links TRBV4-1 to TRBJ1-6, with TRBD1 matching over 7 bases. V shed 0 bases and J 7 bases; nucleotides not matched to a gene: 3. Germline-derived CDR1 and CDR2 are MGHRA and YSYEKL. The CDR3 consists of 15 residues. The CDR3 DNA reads TGCGCCAGCAGCCAAGACGGGACAGCCAATTCACCCCTCCACTTT. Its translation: CASSQDGTANSPLHF.

The CDR3: CASSQDLTYEQYF. For the CDR3, the DNA is TGTGCCAGCAGCCAAGACCTAACTTACGAGCAGTACTTC. This chain connects TRBV3-1 (or the pseudogene TRBV3-2) to TRBJ2-7; D uncertain. The CDR3 contains 13 residues. The V end was cut by 0 bases, the J end by 4 bases, with 7 bases between. Germline-derived CDR1 and CDR2 are LGHDT and YNNKEL (reference sequence).

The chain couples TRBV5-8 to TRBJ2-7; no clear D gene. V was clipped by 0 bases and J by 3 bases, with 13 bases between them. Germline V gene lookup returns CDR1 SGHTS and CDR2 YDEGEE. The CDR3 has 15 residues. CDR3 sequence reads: CASSLEPSLGYEQYF. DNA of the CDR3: TGTGCCAGCAGCTTGGAACCGAGCCTCGGCTACGAGCAGTACTTC.

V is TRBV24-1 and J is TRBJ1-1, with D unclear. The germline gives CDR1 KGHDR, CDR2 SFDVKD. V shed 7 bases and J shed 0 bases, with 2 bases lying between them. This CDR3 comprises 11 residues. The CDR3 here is CATRVNTEAFF. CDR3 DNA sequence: TGTGCCACCAGAGTGAACACTGAAGCTTTCTTT.

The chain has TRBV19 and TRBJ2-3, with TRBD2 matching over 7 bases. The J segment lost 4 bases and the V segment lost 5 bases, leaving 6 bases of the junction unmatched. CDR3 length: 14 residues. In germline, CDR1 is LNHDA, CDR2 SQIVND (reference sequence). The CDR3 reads CASSGRGVADTQYF. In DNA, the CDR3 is TGTGCCAGTAGTGGTCGGGGGGTCGCAGATACGCAGTATTTT.